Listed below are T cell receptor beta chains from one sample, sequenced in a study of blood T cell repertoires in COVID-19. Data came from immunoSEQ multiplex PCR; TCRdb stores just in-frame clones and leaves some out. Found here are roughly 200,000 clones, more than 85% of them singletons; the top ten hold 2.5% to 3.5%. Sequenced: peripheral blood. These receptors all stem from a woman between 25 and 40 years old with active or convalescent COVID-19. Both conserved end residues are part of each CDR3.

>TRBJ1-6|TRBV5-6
CASSFGSNNSPLHF
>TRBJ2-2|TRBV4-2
CASSQYGGPVGELFF
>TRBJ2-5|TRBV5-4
CASRPDLAQETQYF
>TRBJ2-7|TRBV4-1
CASSPPGQGYEQYF
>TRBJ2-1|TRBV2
CASSEEVAGSLEQFF
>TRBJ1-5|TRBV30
CAWSGGGGSGQPQHF
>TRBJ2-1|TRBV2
CASNSRGGNNEQFF
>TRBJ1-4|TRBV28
CASSRPGTGNEKLFF
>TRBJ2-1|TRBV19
CASSIIADSYNEQFF
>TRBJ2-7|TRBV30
CACWEGPGYEQYF
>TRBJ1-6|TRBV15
CATSRGRGNSPLHF
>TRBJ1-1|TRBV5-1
CASSFRQGALNTEAFF
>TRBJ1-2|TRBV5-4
CASSYGLSGYTF
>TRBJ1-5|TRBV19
CASSIDPTGDSRNQPQHF
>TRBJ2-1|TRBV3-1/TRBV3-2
CASSQDTGSYNEQFF
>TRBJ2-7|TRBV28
CASKGQLDEQYF
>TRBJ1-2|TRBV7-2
CASSARDRGNYGYTF
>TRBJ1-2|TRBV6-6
CASSYSGQGNYGYTF
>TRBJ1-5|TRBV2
CASSRGGPQHF
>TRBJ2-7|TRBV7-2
CASSSGQGGYEQYF
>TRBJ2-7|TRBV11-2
CASSPSSGVSYEQYF
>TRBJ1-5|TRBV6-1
CASSDGGNQPQHF
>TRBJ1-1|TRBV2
CASSEVEGTEAFF
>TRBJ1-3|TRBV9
CASSMQGSSGNTIYF
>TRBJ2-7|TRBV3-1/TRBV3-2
CASSQILSSEQYF
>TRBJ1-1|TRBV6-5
CASSRDRTFEAFF
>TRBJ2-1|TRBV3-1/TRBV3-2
CASSHLTSGGRYNEQFF
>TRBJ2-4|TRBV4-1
CASSHVLRDSGIQYF
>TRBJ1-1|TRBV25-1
CASNGGTEAFF
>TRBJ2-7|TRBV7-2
CASSTRLAGDFEVSYEQYF
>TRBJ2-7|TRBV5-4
CASSSGLGQTYEQYF
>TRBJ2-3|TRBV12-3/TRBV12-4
CASSLPGGEQYF
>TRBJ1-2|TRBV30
CAWESDYGYTF
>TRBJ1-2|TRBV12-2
CASRSSGTGGNYGYTF
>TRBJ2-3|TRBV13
CASSPLAGSSTDTQYF
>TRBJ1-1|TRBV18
CASSPNRGYNTEAFF
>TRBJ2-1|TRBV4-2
CASSQRSGLAGHNEQFF
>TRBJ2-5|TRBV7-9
CASSRPGQADLTQYF
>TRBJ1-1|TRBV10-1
CASSEVGRTEAFF
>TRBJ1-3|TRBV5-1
CASSLAAFLGNTIYF
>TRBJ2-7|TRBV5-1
CASSRPSDRGKDYEQYF
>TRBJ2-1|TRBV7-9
CASSFPKTSSVENEQFF
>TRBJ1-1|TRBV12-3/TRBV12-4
CASSPPRQTEAFF
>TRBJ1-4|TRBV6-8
CASSYYGTGPSNEKLFF
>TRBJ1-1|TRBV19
CASSSRDRETEAFF
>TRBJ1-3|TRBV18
CASSPGTANSGNTIYF
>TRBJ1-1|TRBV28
CASSGQGWMNTEAFF
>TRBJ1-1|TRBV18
CASSQGQDNWYTEAFF
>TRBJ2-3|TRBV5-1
CASSVDTSTDTQYF
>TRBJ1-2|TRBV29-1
CSAQDRPYGYTF
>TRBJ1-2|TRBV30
CAWNTGGNGYTF
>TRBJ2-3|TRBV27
CASSLESGRASDTQYF
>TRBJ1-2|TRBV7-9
CASSRGQNYGYTF